A single sample is the source of the 13 T cell receptor beta chains below, sequenced in a study of T cells in Graves' hyperthyroidism and ophthalmopathy. There were TCR beta CDR3 regions amplified from RNA transcripts. HTBI primers were employed in a first-round RT-PCR of the TCR CDR3. MiXCR, run by TCRdb on the multiplex PCR reads, gives a single entry per CDR3 protein. The sample lists about 660,000 distinct CDR3 sequences, approximately 42% occurring once. Sequenced sample: peripheral blood or thyroid tissue (not recorded which). The receptor source for this set is an adult man with Graves' disease, either hyperthyroidism or ophthalmopathy (not recorded which).

This chain joins TRBV29-1 and TRBJ1-2, with D possibly matching TRBD1 (5 bases). V gave up 0 bases and J gave up 4 bases, with 12 bases separating them. In germline, CDR1 is SQVTM, CDR2 ANQGSEA. CDR3 size: 14 residues. The CDR3: CSVEDVGTSYGYTF. CDR3 nucleotides: TGCAGCGTTGAAGATGTAGGGACGTCCTATGGCTACACCTTC.

The chain carries TRBV15 and TRBJ1-5; D is possibly TRBD1 (5 bases). CDR1 and CDR2 from the germline V gene are LNHNV and YYDKDF (reference sequence). With 9 bases removed from V and 1 base from J, the gap between germline ends came to 13 bases. The CDR3 length is 14 residues. In DNA, the CDR3 is TGTGCCACTGGAGACAGCGTAAGCAATCAGCCCCAGCATTTT. Encoded protein: CATGDSVSNQPQHF.

This clonotype showed up many times. V usage is TRBV15 and J usage is TRBJ1-2; D gene unclear. CDR3 length equals 14 residues. The germline V gene encodes CDR1 LNHNV and CDR2 YYDKDF (reference sequence). V was cut by 1 base and J by 4 bases, with 10 bases left in between. CDR3 sequence: CATSRGGISYGYTF. The CDR3 nucleotides read TGTGCCACCAGCAGAGGAGGAATTAGCTATGGCTACACCTTC.

This clonotype was seen repeatedly, ten times or more. The chain employs TRBV29-1 and TRBJ2-6; D not resolved. Trimming took 4 bases from V and 0 from J, leaving 16 bases between them. Germline CDR1 reads SQVTM; CDR2 reads ANQGSEA. The CDR3 length is 17 residues. CDR3 loop: CSVGKYEWYSGANVLTF. In DNA form, the CDR3 reads TGCAGCGTTGGAAAGTATGAATGGTACTCTGGGGCCAACGTCCTGACTTTC.

This clonotype has a count of ten or more. V is TRBV5-1 and J is TRBJ1-4; 7 bases align to TRBD1. V was pared by 0 bases and J by 8 bases, with 4 bases of the junction left unmatched. The CDR3 runs to 14 residues. Per germline, CDR1 SGHRS and CDR2 YFSETQ. CDR3 residues: CASSLGRGYEKLFF. In nucleotides, the CDR3 is TGCGCCAGCAGCTTGGGCAGGGGGTACGAAAAACTGTTTTTT.

The chain couples TRBV7-7 to TRBJ1-4, with D perhaps TRBD1 (6 bases). CDR3 length: 14 residues. From germline, CDR1 is SSHAT and CDR2 FNYEAQ (reference sequence). V was clipped by 6 bases and J by 8 bases, with 16 bases between them. The CDR3 loop is CASSFVIQGEKLFF. In DNA form, the CDR3 reads TGTGCCAGCAGTTTTGTCATTCAGGGGGAAAAACTGTTTTTT. The variable domain in full, with the rest retrieved from reference TRBV7-7 and TRBJ1-4, is GAGVSQSPRYKVTKRGQDVTLRCDPISSHATLYWYQQALGQGPEFLTYFNYEAQPDKSGLPSDRFSAERPEGSISTLTIQRTEQRDSAMYRCASSFVIQGEKLFFGSGTQLSVL.

This clonotype was seen repeatedly, ten times or more. J is TRBJ1-6 and V is TRBV7-9, with D maybe TRBD1 (6 bases). V was cut by 1 base and J by 11 bases, with 15 bases left in between. Germline V lookup: CDR1 SEHNR, CDR2 FQNEAQ (reference sequence). There are 15 residues in the CDR3. The CDR3 DNA reads TGTGCCAGCAGCTTAGGGGTCGGCGGGGGGCCACCCCTCCACTTT. Protein sequence: CASSLGVGGGPPLHF.

The V call is TRBV6-1, the J call TRBJ2-7; TRBD1 matches at 10 bases. Germline CDR1 MNHNS, CDR2 SASEGT. V lost 7 bases and J lost 5; bases outside the gene matches: 17. This CDR3 is 17 amino acids long. This chain's CDR3 is CASTDFLVGQGKNEQYF. DNA of the CDR3: TGTGCCAGCACCGACTTCTTGGTGGGACAGGGGAAGAACGAGCAGTACTTC.

This sequence joins TRBV19 and TRBJ1-1; D perhaps matches TRBD1 (5 bases). This CDR3 contains 14 residues. Per germline, CDR1 LNHDA and CDR2 SQIVND (reference sequence). Trimming stripped 5 bases from V and 2 bases from J, with 12 bases between. DNA for the CDR3: TGTGCCAGTAGTGTTCGGGGGTATAACACTGAAGCTTTCTTT. Protein sequence: CASSVRGYNTEAFF.

This clonotype was seen more than once but under ten times. The rearrangement uses TRBV10-3 and TRBJ1-5, with TRBD1 matching over 7 bases. The V segment lost 10 bases and the J segment 4 bases; nucleotides outside the gene matches: 10. CDR3 length equals 14 residues. The germline V gene has CDR1 ENHRY and CDR2 SYGVKD. DNA for the CDR3: TGTGCCAGCAGCGGGGGACAGAGGAATCAGCCCCAGCATTTT. Residues: CASSGGQRNQPQHF.

This clonotype appeared many times. This chain connects TRBV11-2 to TRBJ2-5; perhaps TRBD2 as D (5 bases). Germline CDR1 reads SGHAT; CDR2 reads FQNNGV. V lost 3 bases and J 7 bases, leaving 15 bases between the germline ends. There are 14 residues in the CDR3. In DNA form, the CDR3 reads TGTGCCAGCAGCTTGGACGGGGAGTCAGTGACCCAGTACTTC. Protein product: CASSLDGESVTQYF.

This clonotype has a handful of counts. V and J are TRBV10-2 and TRBJ2-7, with 10 bases matching TRBD1. CDR3 length: 15 residues. V lost 3 bases to trimming and J lost 2 bases; unmatched junction nucleotides: 4. Germline V gene data show CDR1 as WSHSY and CDR2 as SAAADI. The CDR3 loop reads CASSDGGTGAYEQYF. DNA of the CDR3: TGCGCCAGCAGTGACGGCGGGACAGGGGCCTACGAGCAGTACTTC.

There are a few counts of this clonotype. The gene calls are TRBV19 and TRBJ1-1, with 8 bases lining up with TRBD1. Germline lookup yields CDR1 LNHDA and CDR2 SQIVND (reference sequence). The junction had 8 bases not matched to a gene; V was cut back by 4 bases and J by 7 bases. This CDR3 contains 14 residues. In nucleotides, the CDR3 is TGTGCCAGTAGTAGACCGAAGGACAGGGTTGAAGCTTTCTTT. Its protein product is CASSRPKDRVEAFF. The variable domain in full, completed from reference TRBV19 and TRBJ1-1, reads DGGITQSPKYLFRKEGQNVTLSCEQNLNHDAMYWYRQDPGQGLRLIYYSQIVNDFQKGDIAEGYSVSREKKESFPLTVTSAQKNPTAFYLCASSRPKDRVEAFFGQGTRLTVV.